Given below is one T cell receptor (beta chain) in context. PBMCs stemmed from around 10 ml fresh peripheral blood. This CDR3 has 16 residues. Germline CDR1 SGDLS, CDR2 YYNGEE. V lost 4 bases and J lost 4; bases outside the gene matches: 10. TCR beta CDR3 sequences were amplified from RNA transcripts. Researchers ran a first-round RT-PCR on the TCR CDR3 using the HTBI primer set. TCRdb fed the multiplex PCR reads into MiXCR, producing one record per CDR3 protein. The data show 300,000 to 450,000 distinct CDR3 sequences, 15% to 17% seen once. These data originate in a study of T cells in Graves' hyperthyroidism and ophthalmopathy. Whole-study context: Blood from the periphery was taken at initial diagnosis, before any treatment.

The TCR was taken from a woman between 18 and 30 years old with Graves' hyperthyroidism that later progressed to Graves' ophthalmopathy. The source material was blood. The chain joins TRBV9 to TRBJ2-2, with TRBD2 matching over 7 bases. This CDR3 is CASSRASGLGTGELFF. The CDR3 bases are TGTGCCAGCAGCAGGGCTAGCGGTTTGGGCACCGGGGAGCTGTTTTTT.